The T cell receptor (beta chain) under discussion was sequenced for a study of spatial heterogeneity in lung cancer. MiXCR was run by TCRdb on the 5' RACE reads, yielding one entry per CDR3 protein. The table lists just over 70,000 distinct CDR3 sequences, around 8.9% of them singletons. General observations from the study: More often at tumor resection than at routine follow-up, ubiquitous expanded tumor TCRs were detected in the blood.

This clonotype was observed many times. Its antigen is unknown. The time point denotes: blood at routine non-recurrence follow-up after resection. The germline gives CDR1 DFQATT, CDR2 SNEGSKA (reference sequence). Trimming pared 4 bases from V and 0 bases from J, leaving 10 bases between. The CDR3 length is 14 residues. This sample comprised PBMCs, obtained at follow-up. The source of this sequence is a female donor with early-stage non-small cell lung cancer. This chain uses TRBV20-1 with TRBJ1-3; D not resolved. The chain's CDR3 is CSATSASSGNTIYF. The CDR3 coding sequence is TGCAGTGCTACCTCCGCGAGCTCTGGAAACACCATATATTTT.